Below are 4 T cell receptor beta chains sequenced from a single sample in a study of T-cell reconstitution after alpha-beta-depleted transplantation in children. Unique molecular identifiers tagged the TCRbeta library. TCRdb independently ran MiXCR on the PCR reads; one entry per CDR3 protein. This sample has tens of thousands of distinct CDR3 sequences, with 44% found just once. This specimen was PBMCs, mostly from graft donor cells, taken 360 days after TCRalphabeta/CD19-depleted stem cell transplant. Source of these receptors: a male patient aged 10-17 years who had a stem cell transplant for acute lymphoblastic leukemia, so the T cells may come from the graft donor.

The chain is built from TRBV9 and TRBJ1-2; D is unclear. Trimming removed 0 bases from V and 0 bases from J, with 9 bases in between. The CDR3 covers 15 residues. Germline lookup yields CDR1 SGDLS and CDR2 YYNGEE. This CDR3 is CASSVEAGANYGYTF. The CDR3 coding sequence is TGTGCCAGCAGCGTAGAAGCCGGGGCTAACTATGGCTACACCTTC.

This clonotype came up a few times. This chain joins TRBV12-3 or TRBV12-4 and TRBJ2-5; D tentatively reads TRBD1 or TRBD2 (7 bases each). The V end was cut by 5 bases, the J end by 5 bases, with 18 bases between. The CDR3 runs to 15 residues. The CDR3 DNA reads TGTGCCAGCAGTGTCGCCAGGGGGGGCTGGGAGACCCAGTACTTC. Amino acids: CASSVARGGWETQYF.

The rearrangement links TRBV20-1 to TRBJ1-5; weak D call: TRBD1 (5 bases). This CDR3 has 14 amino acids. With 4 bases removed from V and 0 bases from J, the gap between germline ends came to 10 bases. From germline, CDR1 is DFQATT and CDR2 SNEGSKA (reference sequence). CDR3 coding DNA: TGCAGTGCTATCAGACAGACTAGCAATCAGCCCCAGCATTTT. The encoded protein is CSAIRQTSNQPQHF.

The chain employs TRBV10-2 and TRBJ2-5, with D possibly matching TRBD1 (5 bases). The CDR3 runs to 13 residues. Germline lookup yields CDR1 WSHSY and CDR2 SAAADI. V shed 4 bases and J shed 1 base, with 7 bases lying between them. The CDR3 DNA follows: TGCGCCAGCAGTGGGACATTCCAAGAGACCCAGTACTTC. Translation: CASSGTFQETQYF.